This TCR beta chain originates from a study of blood T cell repertoires in COVID-19. The V gene's germline CDR1 is LNHDA and CDR2 SQIVND (reference sequence). Trimming removed 3 bases at V and 3 bases at J, with 8 bases between. This CDR3 has 13 residues. Repertoires were generated with immunoSEQ multiplex PCR, while TCRdb's copy carries only in-frame clones and drops some. Of approximately 400,000 clones listed, around 84% are singletons. The clonotype originates from a human donor with acute or convalescent COVID-19. The donor label of this sample is uncertain. Sequencing was carried out using peripheral blood. The chain carries TRBV19 and TRBJ1-1; D gene uncertain. CDR3 DNA sequence: TGTGCCAGTAGTATGGGCCGACACACTGAAGCTTTCTTT. Encoded protein: CASSMGRHTEAFF.